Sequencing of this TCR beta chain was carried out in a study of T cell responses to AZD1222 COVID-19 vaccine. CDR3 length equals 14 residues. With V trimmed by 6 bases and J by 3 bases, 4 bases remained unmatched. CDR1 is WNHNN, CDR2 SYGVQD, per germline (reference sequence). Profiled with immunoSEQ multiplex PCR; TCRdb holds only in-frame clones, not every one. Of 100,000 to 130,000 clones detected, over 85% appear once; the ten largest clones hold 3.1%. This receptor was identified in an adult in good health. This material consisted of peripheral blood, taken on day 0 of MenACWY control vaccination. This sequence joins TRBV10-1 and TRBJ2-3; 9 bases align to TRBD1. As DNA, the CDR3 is TGCGCCAGCAGCTCGACAGGGGGGACAGATACGCAGTATTTT. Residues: CASSSTGGTDTQYF.